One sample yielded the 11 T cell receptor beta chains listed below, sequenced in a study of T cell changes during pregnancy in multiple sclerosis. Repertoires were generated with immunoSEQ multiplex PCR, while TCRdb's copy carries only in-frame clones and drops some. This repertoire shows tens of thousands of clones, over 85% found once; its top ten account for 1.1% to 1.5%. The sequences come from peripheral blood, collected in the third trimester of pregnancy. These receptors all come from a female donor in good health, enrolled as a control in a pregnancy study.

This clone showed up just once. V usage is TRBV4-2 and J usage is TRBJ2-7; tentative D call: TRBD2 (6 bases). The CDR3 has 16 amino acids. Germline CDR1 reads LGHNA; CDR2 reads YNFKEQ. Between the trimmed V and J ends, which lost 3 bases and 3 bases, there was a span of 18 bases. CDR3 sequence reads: CASSQAMGGQVYEQYF. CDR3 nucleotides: TGTGCCAGCAGCCAGGCCATGGGGGGTCAGGTCTACGAGCAGTACTTC.

CDR3 DNA sequence: TGTGCCAGTAGTATAGATGGTAGGAAAGGGGTTCTTCAGCCCCAGCATTTT. Its protein product is CASSIDGRKGVLQPQHF. The genes are TRBV19 and TRBJ1-5; D might be TRBD1 (5 bases). CDR1 is LNHDA and CDR2 is SQIVND in the germline V gene (reference sequence). Trimming pared 0 bases from V and 6 bases from J, leaving 18 bases between. There are 17 residues in the CDR3.

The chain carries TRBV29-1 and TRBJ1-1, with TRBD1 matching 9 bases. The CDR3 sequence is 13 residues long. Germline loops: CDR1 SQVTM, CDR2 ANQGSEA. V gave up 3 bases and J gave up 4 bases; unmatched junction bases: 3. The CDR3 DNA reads TGCAGCGTTGAGGGACAGGGAGGCACTGAAGCTTTCTTT. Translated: CSVEGQGGTEAFF.

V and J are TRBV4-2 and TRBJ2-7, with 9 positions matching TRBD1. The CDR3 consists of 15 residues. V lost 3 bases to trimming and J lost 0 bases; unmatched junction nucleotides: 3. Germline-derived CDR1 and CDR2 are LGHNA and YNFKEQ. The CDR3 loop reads CASSHGTGPSYEQYF. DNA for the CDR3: TGTGCCAGCAGCCATGGGACAGGGCCCTCCTACGAGCAGTACTTC.

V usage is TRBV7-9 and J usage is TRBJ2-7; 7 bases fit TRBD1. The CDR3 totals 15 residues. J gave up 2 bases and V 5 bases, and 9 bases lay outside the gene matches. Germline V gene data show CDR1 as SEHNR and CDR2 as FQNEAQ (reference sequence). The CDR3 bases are TGTGCCAGCAGCCCCGCTCGGGACAGACCCTACGAGCAGTACTTC. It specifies CASSPARDRPYEQYF.

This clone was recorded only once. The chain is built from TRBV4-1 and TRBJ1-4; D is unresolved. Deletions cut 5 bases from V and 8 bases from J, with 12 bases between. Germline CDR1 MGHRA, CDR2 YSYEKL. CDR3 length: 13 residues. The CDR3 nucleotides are TGCGCCAGCAGCGCTACTCGGCGGGAAAAACTGTTTTTT. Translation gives CASSATRREKLFF.

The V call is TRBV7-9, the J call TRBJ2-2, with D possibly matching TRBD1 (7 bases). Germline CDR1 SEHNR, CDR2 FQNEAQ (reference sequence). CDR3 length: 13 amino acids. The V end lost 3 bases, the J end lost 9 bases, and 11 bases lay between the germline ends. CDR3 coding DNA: TGTGCCAGCAGCTTCCAGGGGGGCCGGGAGCTGTTTTTT. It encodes CASSFQGGRELFF. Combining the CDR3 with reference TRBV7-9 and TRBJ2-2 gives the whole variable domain DTGVSQNPRHKITKRGQNVTFRCDPISEHNRLYWYRQTLGQGPEFLTYFQNEAQLEKSRLLSDRFSAERPKGSFSTLEIQRTEQGDSAMYLCASSFQGGRELFFGEGSRLTVL.

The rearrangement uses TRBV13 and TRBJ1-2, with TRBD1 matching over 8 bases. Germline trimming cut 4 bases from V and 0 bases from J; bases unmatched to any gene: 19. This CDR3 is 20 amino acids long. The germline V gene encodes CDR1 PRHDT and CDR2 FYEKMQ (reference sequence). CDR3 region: CASSSIGARQGRGTNYGYTF. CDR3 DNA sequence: TGTGCCAGCAGCTCCATCGGTGCCCGACAGGGGAGGGGAACTAACTATGGCTACACCTTC.

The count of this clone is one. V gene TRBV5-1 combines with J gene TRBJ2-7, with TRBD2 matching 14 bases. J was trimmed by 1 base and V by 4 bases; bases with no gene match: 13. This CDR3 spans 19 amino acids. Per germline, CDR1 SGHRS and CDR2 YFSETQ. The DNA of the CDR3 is TGCGCCAGCAGCGGGGGACTAGCGGGAGCCGGTGGAAGGTCCTACGAGCAGTACTTC. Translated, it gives CASSGGLAGAGGRSYEQYF.

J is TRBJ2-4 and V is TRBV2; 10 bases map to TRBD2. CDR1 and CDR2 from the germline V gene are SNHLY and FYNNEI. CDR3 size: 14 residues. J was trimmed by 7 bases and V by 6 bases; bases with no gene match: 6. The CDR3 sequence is CASRAQGLANIQYF. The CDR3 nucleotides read TGTGCCAGCAGGGCCCAGGGACTAGCGAACATTCAGTACTTC. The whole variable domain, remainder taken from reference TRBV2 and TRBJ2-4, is EPEVTQTPSHQVTQMGQEVILRCVPISNHLYFYWYRQILGQKVEFLVSFYNNEISEKSEIFDDQFSVERPDGSNFTLKIRSTKLEDSAMYFCASRAQGLANIQYFGAGTRLSVL.

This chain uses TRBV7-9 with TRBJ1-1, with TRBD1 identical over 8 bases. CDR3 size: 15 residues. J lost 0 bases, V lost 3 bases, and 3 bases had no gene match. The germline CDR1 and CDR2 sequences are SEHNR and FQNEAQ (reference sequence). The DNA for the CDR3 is TGTGCCAGCAGCTTTAGACAGGGGATGAACACTGAAGCTTTCTTT. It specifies CASSFRQGMNTEAFF.